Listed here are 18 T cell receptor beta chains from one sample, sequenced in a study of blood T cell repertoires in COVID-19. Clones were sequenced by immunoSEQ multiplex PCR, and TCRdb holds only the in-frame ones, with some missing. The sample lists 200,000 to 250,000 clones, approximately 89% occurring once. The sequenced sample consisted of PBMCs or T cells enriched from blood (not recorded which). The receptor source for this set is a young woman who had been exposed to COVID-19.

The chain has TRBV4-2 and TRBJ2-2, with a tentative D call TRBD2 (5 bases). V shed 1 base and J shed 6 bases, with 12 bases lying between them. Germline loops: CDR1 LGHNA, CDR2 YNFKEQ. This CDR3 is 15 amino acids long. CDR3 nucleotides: TGTGCCAGCAGCCAAGGCCTAGCCGAGTCCGGGGAGCTGTTTTTT. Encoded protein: CASSQGLAESGELFF.

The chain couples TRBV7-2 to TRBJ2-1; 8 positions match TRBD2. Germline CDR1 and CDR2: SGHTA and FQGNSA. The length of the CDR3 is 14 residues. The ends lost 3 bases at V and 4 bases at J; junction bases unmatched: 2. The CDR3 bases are TGTGCCAGCAGCTTTCGGGAGGGATACAATGAGCAGTTCTTC. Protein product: CASSFREGYNEQFF.

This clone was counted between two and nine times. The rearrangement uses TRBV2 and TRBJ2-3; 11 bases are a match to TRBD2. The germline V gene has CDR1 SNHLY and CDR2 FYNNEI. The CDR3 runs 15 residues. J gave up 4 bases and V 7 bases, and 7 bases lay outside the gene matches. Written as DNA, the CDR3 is TGTGCCAGCACTGGGACTAGCGGATTCGCAGATACGCAGTATTTT. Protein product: CASTGTSGFADTQYF.

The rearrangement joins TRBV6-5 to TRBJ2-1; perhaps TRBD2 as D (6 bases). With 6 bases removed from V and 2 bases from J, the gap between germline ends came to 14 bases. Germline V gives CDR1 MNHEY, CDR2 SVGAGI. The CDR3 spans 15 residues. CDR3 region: CASSLTGSTYNEQFF. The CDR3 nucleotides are TGTGCCAGCAGCCTAACCGGGAGTACCTACAATGAGCAGTTCTTC.

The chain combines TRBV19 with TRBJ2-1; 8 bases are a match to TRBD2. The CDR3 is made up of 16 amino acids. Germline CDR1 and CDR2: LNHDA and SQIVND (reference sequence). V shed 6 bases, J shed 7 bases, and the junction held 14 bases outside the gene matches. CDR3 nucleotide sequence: TGTGCCAGTAGGGGATTCAGACGGGAGGGCGGGAATGAGCAGTTCTTC. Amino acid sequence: CASRGFRREGGNEQFF.

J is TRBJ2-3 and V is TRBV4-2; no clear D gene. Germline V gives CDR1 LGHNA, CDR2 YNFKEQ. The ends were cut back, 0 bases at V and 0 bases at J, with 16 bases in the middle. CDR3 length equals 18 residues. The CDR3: CASSQEVTPGGSTDTQYF. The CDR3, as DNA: TGTGCCAGCAGCCAAGAGGTTACCCCGGGTGGAAGCACAGATACGCAGTATTTT.

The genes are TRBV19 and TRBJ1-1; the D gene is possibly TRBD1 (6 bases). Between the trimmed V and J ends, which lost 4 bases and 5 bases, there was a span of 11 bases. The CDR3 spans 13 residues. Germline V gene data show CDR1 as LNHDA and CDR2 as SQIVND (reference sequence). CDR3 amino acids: CASSTHRDTEAFF. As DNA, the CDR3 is TGTGCCAGTAGTACACACAGGGATACTGAAGCTTTCTTT.

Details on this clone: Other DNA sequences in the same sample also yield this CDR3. The CDR3 protein is CASSIGLAGVNAEQYF. The CDR3 DNA sequence: TGTGCCAGTAGTATAGGATTAGCGGGAGTAAACGCCGAGCAGTACTTC. The chain uses TRBV19 and TRBJ2-7; 9 bases are a match to TRBD2. With V trimmed by 1 base and J by 6 bases, 10 bases remained unmatched. Germline lookup yields CDR1 LNHDA and CDR2 SQIVND (reference sequence). This CDR3 has 16 residues.

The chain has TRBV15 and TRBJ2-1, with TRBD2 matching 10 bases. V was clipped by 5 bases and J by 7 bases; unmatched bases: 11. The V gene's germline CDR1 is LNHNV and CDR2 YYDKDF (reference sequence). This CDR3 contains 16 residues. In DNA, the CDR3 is TGTGCCACCAGCCGCAACCTAGCGGGAGTGAGAAATGAGCAGTTCTTC. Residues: CATSRNLAGVRNEQFF.

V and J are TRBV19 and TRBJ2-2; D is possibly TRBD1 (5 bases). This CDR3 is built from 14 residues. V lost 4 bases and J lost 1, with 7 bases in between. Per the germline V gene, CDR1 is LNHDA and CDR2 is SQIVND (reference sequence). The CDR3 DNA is TGTGCCAGTAGTAGTCAGGGGAACACCGGGGAGCTGTTTTTT. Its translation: CASSSQGNTGELFF.

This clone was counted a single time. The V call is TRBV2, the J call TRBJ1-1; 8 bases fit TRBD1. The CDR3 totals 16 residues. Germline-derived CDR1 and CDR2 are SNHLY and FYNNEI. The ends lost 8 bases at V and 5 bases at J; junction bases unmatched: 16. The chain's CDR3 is CASLSGTGTRRTEAFF. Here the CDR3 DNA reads TGTGCCAGCCTCTCCGGGACAGGCACCCGGAGGACTGAAGCTTTCTTT.

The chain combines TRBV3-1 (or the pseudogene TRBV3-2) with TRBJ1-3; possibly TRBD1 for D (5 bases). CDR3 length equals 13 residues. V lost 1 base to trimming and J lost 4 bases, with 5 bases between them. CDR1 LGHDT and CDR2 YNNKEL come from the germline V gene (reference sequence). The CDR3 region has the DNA TGTGCCAGCAGCCAAGGACAGGGAAACACCATATATTTT. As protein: CASSQGQGNTIYF.

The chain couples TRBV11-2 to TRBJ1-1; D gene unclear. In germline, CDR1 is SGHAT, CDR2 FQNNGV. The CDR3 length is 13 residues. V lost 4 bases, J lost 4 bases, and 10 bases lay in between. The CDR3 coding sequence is TGTGCCAGCAGCTCGGGATTCACCACTGAAGCTTTCTTT. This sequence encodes CASSSGFTTEAFF.

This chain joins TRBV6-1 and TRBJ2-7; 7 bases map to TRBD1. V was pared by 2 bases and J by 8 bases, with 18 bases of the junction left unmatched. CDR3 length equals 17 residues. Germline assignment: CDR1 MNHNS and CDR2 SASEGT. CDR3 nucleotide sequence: TGTGCCAGCAGTGAACGCCTTTCCGGGACAGTACCTACGAAGCAGTACTTC. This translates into CASSERLSGTVPTKQYF.

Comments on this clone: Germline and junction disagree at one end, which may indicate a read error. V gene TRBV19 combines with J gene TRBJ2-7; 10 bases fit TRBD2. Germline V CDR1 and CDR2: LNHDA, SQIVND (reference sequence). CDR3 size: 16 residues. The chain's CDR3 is CTSSIGAGGYPYEQYF. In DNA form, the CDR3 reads TGTACCAGTAGTATCGGAGCGGGAGGGTATCCCTACGAGCAGTACTTC.

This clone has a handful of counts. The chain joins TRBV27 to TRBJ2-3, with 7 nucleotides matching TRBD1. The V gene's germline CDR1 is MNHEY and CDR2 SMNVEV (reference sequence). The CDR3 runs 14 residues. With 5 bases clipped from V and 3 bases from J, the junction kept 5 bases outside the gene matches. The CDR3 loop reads CASSTRGRTDTQYF. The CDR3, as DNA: TGTGCCAGCAGTACAAGGGGGCGGACAGATACGCAGTATTTT.

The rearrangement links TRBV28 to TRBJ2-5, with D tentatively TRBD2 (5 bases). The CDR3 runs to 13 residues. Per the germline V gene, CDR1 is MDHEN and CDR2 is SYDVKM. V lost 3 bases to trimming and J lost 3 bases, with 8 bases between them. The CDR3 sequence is CASSFVREETQYF. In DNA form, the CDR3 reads TGTGCCAGCAGTTTTGTGAGGGAAGAGACCCAGTACTTC. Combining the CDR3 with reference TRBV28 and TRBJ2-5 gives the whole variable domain DVKVTQSSRYLVKRTGEKVFLECVQDMDHENMFWYRQDPGLGLRLIYFSYDVKMKEKGDIPEGYSVSREKKERFSLILESASTNQTSMYLCASSFVREETQYFGPGTRLLVL.

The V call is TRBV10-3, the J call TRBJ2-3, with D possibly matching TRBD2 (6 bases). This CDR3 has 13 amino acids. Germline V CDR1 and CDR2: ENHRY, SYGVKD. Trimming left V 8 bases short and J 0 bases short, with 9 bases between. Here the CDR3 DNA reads TGTGCCATCGGAGGGTCTAGCACAGATACGCAGTATTTT. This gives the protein CAIGGSSTDTQYF.